This T cell receptor (beta chain) emerged from a study of human T cells and chemical hapten exposure. Across the study: Slight volume differences across pooled libraries mainly accounted for varying per-sample TCR yields.

This clonotype was found many times. The antigen is unknown. Germline V gene sequence: CDR1 SQVTM, CDR2 ANQGSEA. This CDR3 is built from 15 residues. V shed 6 bases and J 5 bases; nucleotides not matched to a gene: 14. Overall study results and limits: Sensitizing with DPC caused no change in TCRs above 1 in 1000 frequency.

Time point of the sample: patch test 1, 2 weeks after DPC sensitization. Treatment noted: therapeutic diphenylcyclopropenone sensitization with weekly scalp DPC. The starting material, unfractionated whole blood, was used for total RNA extraction. During construction of the library, unique molecular identifiers were attached to individual cDNA molecules for quantitative, reproducible TCR counting. Via MiXCR, TCRdb re-called the RACE reads, giving one row per CDR3 protein. The data contain about 380,000 distinct CDR3 sequences, nearly 5% of them singletons. Specimen: whole blood, collected in connection with sensitization to the hapten diphenylcyclopropenone (DPC). The chain links TRBV29-1 to TRBJ1-1; 8 nucleotides line up with TRBD1. This TCR was recovered from a woman aged 50 to 60 with alopecia areata. Some clones in this sample may be carry-over from other donors' samples. CDR3 region: CSVLFSDRGRTEAFF. The DNA for the CDR3 is TGCAGCGTCCTATTCTCAGACAGGGGAAGAACTGAAGCTTTCTTT.